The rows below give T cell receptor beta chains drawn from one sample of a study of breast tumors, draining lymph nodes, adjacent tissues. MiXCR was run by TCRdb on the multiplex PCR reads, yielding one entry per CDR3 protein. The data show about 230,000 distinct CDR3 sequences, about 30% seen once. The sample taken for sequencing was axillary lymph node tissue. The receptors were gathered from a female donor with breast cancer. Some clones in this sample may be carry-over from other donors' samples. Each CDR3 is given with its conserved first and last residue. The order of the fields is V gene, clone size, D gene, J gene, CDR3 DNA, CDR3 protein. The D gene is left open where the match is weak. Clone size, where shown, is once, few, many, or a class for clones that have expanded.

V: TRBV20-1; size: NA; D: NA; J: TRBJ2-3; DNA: TGCAGTGCTAGAGCGGGTAACAGGGCTCCTTATACGCAGTATTTT; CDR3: CSARAGNRAPYTQYF
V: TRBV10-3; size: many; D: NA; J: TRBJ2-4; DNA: TGTGCCACTTCGGACAGCTGGGGGTCCAAAAACATTCAGTACTTC; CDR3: CATSDSWGSKNIQYF
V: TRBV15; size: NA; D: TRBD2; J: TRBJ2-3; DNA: TGTGCCAGCAGTTCGACTAGCGGAATCACAGATACGCAGTATTTT; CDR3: CASSSTSGITDTQYF
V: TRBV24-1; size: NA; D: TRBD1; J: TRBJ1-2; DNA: TGTGCCACCAGTGACTACAGGGGAGGTGGCTACACCTTC; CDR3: CATSDYRGGGYTF
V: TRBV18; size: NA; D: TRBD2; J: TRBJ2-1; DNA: TGTGCCAGCTCACCCCCGCTAGCGGGAGGATCCTACAATGAGCAGTTCTTC; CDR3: CASSPPLAGGSYNEQFF
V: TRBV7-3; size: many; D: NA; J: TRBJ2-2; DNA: TGTGCCAGCAGCTTGCAGGTTACCGGGGAGCTGTTTTTT; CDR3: CASSLQVTGELFF
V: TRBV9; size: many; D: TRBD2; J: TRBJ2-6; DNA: TGTGCCAGCAGCGCCTACCAGGGAGGGATCTCTGGGGCCAACGTCCTGACTTTC; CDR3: CASSAYQGGISGANVLTF
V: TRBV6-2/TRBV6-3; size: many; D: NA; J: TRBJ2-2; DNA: TGTGCCAGCATGATAACCGGGGAGCTGTTTTTT; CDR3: CASMITGELFF
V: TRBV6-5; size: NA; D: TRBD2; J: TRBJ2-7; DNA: TGTGCCAGCAGTCACGGGACTACCCCCTACGAGCAGTACTTC; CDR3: CASSHGTTPYEQYF
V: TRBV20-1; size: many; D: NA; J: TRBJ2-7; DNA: TGCAGTGCTAGAGAGGGCCCCTGGTCGTACTTC; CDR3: CSAREGPWSYF
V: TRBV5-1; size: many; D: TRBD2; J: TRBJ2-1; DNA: TGCGCCAGCAGCCCCGGGACTAGCGCCGTCAATGAGCAGTTCTTC; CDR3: CASSPGTSAVNEQFF
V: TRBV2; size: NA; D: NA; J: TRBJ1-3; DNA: TGTGCCAGCAGTGTAGATGGAAACACCATATATTTT; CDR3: CASSVDGNTIYF
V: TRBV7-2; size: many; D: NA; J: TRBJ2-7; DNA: TGTGCCAGCAGCTTAGGGAGGGTTTACGAGCAGTACTTC; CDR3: CASSLGRVYEQYF
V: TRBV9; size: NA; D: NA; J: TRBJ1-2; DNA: TGTGCCAGCAGCTCCAAAGGACCCGGAGGAGGCGGCTACACCTTC; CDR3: CASSSKGPGGGGYTF
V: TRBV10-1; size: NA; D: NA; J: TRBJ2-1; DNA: TGCGCCAGCAGTGAGGAAGCAAGCCGGGACAAGGATAACAATGAGCAGTTCTTC; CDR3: CASSEEASRDKDNNEQFF
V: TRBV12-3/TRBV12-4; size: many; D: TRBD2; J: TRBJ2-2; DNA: TGTGCCAGCAGTTTAGTACGAGGAGCGGGACCACCCACCGGGGAGCTGTTTTTT; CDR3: CASSLVRGAGPPTGELFF
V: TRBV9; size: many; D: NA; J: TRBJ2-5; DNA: TGTGCCAGCAGCGCCTTCGGGCGGTACCAAGAGACCCAGTACTTC; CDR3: CASSAFGRYQETQYF
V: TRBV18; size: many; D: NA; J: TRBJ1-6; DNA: TGTGCCAGCTCACCTGGAGGGTCACCCCTCCACTTT; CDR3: CASSPGGSPLHF
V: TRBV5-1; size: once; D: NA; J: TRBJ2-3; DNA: TGCGCCAGCGACTTGATCACAGATACGCAGTATTTT; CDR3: CASDLITDTQYF
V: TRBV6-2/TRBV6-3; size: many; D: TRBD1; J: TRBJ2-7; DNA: TGTGCCAGCAGTCGGGACAGGGCGAGGGAGCAGTACTTC; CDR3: CASSRDRAREQYF
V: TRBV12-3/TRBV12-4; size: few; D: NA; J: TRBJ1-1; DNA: TGTGCCAGCAGTTTACAGGGACTCGGCACTGAAGCTTTCTTT; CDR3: CASSLQGLGTEAFF
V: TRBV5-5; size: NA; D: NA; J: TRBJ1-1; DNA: TGTGCCAGCAGCTTTGCACCCGACAGGAACACTGAAGCTTTCTTT; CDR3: CASSFAPDRNTEAFF
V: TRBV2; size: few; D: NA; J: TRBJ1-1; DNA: TGTGCCAGCAGGCTCAACAGATATACTGAAGCTTTCTTT; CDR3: CASRLNRYTEAFF
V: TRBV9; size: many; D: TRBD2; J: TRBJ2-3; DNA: TGTGCCAGCAGCGTACTCGGCGCGGGAGTCGGGGATACGCAGTATTTT; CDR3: CASSVLGAGVGDTQYF
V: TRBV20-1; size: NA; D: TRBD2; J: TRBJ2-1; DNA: TGCAGTGCTAGGAGCCGGGGACTAGCGCGATCCTACAATGAGCAGTTCTTC; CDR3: CSARSRGLARSYNEQFF
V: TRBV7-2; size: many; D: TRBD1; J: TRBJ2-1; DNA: TGTGCCAGCAGCATCCGGGACAGGGGGTCCTACAATGAGCAGTTCTTC; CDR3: CASSIRDRGSYNEQFF
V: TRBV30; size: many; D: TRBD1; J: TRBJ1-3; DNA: TGTGCCGGGGACAGTTGGTACGGAAACACCATATATTTT; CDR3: CAGDSWYGNTIYF
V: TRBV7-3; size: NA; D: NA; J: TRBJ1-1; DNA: TGTGCCAGCAGCTCCCAGGGCCTGAACACTGAAGCTTTCTTT; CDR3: CASSSQGLNTEAFF
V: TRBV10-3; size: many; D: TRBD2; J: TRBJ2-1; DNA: TGTGCCATCAGGCCGGGAGGCGGTGAGCAGTTCTTC; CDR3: CAIRPGGGEQFF
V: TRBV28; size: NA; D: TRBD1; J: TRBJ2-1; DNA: TGTGCCACAGGGGGCAGTAACACCTACAATGAGCAGTTCTTC; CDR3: CATGGSNTYNEQFF
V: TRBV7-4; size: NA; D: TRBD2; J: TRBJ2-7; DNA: TGTGCCAGCAGCTTCGGGACTAGCGGGAGTATATACGAGCAGTACTTC; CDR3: CASSFGTSGSIYEQYF
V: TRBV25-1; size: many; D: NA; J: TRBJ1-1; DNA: TGTGCCAGTACAGCTCGTTGGAACACTGAAGCTTTCTTT; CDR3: CASTARWNTEAFF
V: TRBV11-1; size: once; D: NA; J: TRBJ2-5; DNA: TGTGCCAGGAGGATTAACGACGGCCAGACCCAGTACTTC; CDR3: CARRINDGQTQYF
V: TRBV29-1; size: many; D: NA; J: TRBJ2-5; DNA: TGCAGCGCGCGGATCATGCAAGAGACCCAGTACTTC; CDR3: CSARIMQETQYF
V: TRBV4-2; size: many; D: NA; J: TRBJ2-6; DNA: TGTGCCAGCAGCCCTGAGGGGGGTGCTGGGGCCAACGTCCTGACTTTC; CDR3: CASSPEGGAGANVLTF
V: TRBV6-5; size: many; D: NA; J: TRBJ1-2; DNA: TGTGCCAGCACCCGGGGGCGGGGGGTTAACTATGGCTACACCTTC; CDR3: CASTRGRGVNYGYTF